This T cell receptor (beta chain) was retrieved from a study of blood T cell repertoires in COVID-19. Germline-derived CDR1 and CDR2 are MNHNY and SVGAGI (reference sequence). Trimming shortened V by 4 bases and J by 0 bases, and 12 bases separated the two germline ends. CDR3 length equals 16 residues. Profiled with immunoSEQ multiplex PCR; TCRdb holds only in-frame clones, not every one. The table has 160,000 or so clones, about 85% seen once. The sequence came from a man in his forties with acute or convalescent COVID-19. The chain links TRBV6-6 to TRBJ2-2; tentatively, D is TRBD1 (6 bases). Sequences were obtained from peripheral blood. The CDR3 loop is CASSSRRGANTGELFF. The DNA of the CDR3 is TGTGCCAGCAGTTCCCGCAGGGGCGCGAACACCGGGGAGCTGTTTTTT.